This T cell receptor beta chain emerged from a study of blood T cell repertoires in COVID-19. Study context: The United States, Italy and Spain provided the acute and convalescent COVID-19 samples. The analysed material was cDNA or gDNA that came from T cells, B-cell-depleted T cells, or PBMCs.

Authors' analysis steps: Reference gene primers were amplified, and this amplification served to estimate nucleated cell counts. Sequencing was performed with immunoSEQ multiplex PCR; in TCRdb, only in-frame clones are kept and a portion is missing. V and J calls and clone size are as listed in that table; D and trimming were resolved from the DNA. The profile shows around 370,000 clones, 85% to 90% of them singletons. The germline gives CDR1 MNHEY, CDR2 SVGAGI. Deletions cut 8 bases from V and 8 bases from J, with 10 bases between. CDR3 length equals 11 residues. This TCR derives from a man aged 18 to 30 with active or convalescent COVID-19. The specimen sequenced was peripheral blood. V is TRBV6-5 and J is TRBJ2-1, with D possibly TRBD2 on 6 matching bases. CDR3 region: CASGRTDEQFF. CDR3 sequence (DNA): TGTGCCAGCGGGAGGACTGATGAGCAGTTCTTC.